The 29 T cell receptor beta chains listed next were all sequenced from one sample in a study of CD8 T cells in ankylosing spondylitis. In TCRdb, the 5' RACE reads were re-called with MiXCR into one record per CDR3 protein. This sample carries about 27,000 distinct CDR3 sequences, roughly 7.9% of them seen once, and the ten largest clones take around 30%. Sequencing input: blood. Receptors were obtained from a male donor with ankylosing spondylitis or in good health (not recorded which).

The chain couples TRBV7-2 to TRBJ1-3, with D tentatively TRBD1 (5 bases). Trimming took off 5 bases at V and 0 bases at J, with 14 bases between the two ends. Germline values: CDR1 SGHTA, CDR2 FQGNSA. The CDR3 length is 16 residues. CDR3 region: CASSPGPINSGNTIYF. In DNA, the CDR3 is TGTGCCAGCAGCCCGGGACCGATAAACTCTGGAAACACCATATATTTT.

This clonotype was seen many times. CDR3 sequence (DNA): TGTGCCAGCACGTCGGGGACTAGCGAATACAATGAGCAGTTCTTC. Its translation is CASTSGTSEYNEQFF. This sequence joins TRBV12-3 or TRBV12-4 and TRBJ2-1, with TRBD2 matching 10 bases. V was clipped by 7 bases and J by 4 bases; unmatched bases: 7. This CDR3 comprises 15 residues.

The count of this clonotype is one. The CDR3 is CASSLTGGTYEQYV. Here the CDR3 DNA reads TGCGCCAGCAGCTTGACCGGGGGCACCTACGAGCAGTACGTC. This rearrangement joins TRBV5-1 to TRBJ2-7, with D perhaps being TRBD1 or TRBD2 (6 bases each). Germline V gene sequence: CDR1 SGHRS, CDR2 YFSETQ. The CDR3 covers 14 residues. Trimming stripped 1 base from V and 2 bases from J, with 10 bases between.

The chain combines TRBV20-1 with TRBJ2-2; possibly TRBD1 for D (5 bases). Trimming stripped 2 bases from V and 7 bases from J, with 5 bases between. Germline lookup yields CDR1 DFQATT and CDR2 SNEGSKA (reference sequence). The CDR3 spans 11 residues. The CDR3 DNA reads TGCAGTGCTAGAACAGGCGGGGAGCTGTTTTTT. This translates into CSARTGGELFF.

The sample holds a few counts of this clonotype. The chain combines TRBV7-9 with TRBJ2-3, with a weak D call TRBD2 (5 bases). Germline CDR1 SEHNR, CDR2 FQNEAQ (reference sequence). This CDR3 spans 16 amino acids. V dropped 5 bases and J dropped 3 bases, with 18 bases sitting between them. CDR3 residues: CASSPVIAGATDTQYF. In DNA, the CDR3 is TGTGCCAGCAGCCCTGTGATCGCGGGCGCAACAGATACGCAGTATTTT.

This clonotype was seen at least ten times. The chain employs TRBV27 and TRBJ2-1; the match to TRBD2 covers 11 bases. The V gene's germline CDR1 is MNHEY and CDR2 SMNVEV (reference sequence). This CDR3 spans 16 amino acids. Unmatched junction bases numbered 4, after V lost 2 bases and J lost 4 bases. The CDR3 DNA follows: TGTGCCAGCAGTTTAAATAGCGGGGGGGCTTACAATGAGCAGTTCTTC. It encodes CASSLNSGGAYNEQFF.

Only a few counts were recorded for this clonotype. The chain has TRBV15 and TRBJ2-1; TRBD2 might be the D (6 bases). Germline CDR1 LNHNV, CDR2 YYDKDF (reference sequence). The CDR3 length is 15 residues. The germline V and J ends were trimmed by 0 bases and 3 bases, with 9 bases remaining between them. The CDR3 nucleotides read TGTGCCACCAGCAGAGATGGACTAAGCTACAATGAGCAGTTCTTC. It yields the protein CATSRDGLSYNEQFF.

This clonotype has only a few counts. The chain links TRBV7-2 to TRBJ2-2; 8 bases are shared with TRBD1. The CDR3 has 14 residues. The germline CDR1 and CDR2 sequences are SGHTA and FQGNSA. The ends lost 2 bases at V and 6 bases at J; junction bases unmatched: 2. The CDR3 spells CASSLRQGPGELFF. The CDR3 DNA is TGTGCCAGCAGCTTAAGACAGGGGCCCGGGGAGCTGTTTTTT.

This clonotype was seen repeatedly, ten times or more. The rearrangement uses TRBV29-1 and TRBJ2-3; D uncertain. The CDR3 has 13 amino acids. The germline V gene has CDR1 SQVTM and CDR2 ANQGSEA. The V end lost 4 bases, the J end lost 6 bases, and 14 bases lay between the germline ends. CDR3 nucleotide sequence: TGCAGCGTTGTAGTCGTGGCCGAGGATACGCAGTATTTT. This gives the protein CSVVVVAEDTQYF.

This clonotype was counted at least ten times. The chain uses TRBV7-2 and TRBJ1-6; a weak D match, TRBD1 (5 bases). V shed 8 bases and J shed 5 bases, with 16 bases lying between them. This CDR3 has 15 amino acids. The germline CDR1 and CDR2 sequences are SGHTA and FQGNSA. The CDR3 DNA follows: TGTGCCAGCCGCTCGGGGGGGGGGAATAATTCACCCCTCCACTTT. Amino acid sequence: CASRSGGGNNSPLHF.

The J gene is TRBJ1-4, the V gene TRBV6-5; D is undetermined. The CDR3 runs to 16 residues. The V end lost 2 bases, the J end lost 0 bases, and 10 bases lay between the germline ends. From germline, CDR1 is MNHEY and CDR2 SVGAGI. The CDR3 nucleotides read TGTGCCAGCAGTTACACGCCGGGAACAACTAATGAAAAACTGTTTTTT. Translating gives CASSYTPGTTNEKLFF.

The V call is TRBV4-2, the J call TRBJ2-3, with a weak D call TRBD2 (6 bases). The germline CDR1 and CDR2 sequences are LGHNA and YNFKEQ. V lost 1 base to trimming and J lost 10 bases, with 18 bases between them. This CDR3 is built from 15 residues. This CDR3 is CASSQGAGGTRAQYF. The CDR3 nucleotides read TGTGCCAGCAGCCAAGGGGCCGGAGGGACTCGCGCGCAGTATTTT.

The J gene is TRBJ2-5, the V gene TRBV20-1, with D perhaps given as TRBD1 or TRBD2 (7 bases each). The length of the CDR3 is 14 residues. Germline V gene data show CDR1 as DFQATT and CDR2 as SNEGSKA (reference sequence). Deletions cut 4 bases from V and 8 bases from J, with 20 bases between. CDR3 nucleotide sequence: TGCAGTGCTACCAGGGGGGGAGCCGGGGGAACCCAGTACTTC. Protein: CSATRGGAGGTQYF.

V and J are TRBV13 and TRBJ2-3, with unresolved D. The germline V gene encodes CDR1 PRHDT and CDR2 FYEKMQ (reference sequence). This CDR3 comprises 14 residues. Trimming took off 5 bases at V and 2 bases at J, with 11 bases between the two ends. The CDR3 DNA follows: TGTGCCAGCAGCCTTTACCTGATCACAGATACGCAGTATTTT. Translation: CASSLYLITDTQYF.

The CDR3 DNA reads as TGCGCCAGCAGCTTGGGACAGGGAAGAGAGACCGGGGAGCTGTTTTTT. Its protein is CASSLGQGRETGELFF. V and J are TRBV5-1 and TRBJ2-2; 7 bases align to TRBD1. CDR1 and CDR2 (germline): SGHRS, YFSETQ. With 0 bases clipped from V and 5 bases from J, the junction kept 7 bases outside the gene matches. The CDR3 totals 16 residues.

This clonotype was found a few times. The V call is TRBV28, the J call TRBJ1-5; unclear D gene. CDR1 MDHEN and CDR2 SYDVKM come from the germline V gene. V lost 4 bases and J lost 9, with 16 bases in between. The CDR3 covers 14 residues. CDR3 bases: TGTGCCAGCAGTTCAATCGTGCGTGTTAGGCCCCAGCATTTT. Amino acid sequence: CASSSIVRVRPQHF.

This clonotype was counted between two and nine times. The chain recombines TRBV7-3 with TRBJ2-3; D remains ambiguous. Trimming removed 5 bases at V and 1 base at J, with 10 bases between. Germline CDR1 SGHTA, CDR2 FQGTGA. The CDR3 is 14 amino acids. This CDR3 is CASSKIRGTDTQYF. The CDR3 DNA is TGTGCCAGCAGCAAGATTCGGGGCACAGATACGCAGTATTTT.

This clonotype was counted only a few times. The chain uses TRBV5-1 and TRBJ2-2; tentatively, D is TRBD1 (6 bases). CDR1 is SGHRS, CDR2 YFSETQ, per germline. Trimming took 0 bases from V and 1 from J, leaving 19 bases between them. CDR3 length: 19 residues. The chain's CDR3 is CASSLAIRSGTMNTGELFF. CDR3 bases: TGCGCCAGCAGCTTGGCGATCCGATCCGGGACAATGAACACCGGGGAGCTGTTTTTT.

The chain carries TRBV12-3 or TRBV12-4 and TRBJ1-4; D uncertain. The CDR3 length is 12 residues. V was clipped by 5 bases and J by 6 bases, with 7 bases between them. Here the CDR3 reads CASSRLHEKLFF. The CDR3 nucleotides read TGTGCCAGCAGTCGACTTCATGAAAAACTGTTTTTT.

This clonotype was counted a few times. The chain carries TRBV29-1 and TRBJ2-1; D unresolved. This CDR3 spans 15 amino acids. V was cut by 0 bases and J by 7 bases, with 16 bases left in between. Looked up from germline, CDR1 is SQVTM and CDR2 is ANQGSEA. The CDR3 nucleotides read TGCAGCGTTGAAGATTACGGTTCCCTAGGGAATGAGCAGTTCTTC. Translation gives CSVEDYGSLGNEQFF.

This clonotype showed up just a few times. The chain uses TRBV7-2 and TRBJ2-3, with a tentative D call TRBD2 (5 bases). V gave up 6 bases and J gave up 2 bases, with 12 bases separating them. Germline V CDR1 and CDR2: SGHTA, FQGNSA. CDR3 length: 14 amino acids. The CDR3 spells CASRTGVPTDTQYF. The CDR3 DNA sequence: TGTGCCAGCAGAACCGGGGTCCCCACAGATACGCAGTATTTT.

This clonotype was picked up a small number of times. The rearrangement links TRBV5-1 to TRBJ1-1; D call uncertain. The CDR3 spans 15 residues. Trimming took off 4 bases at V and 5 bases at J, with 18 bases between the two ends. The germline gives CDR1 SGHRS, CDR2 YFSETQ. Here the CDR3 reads CASSHEVPGETEAFF. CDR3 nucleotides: TGCGCCAGCAGCCACGAGGTTCCGGGTGAAACTGAAGCTTTCTTT.

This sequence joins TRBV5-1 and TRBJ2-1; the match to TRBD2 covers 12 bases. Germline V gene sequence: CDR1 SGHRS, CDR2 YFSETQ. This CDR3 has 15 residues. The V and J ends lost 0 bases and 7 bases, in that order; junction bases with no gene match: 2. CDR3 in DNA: TGCGCCAGCAGCTTGGCGGGACTAGCGGGTAATGAGCAGTTCTTC. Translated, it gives CASSLAGLAGNEQFF.

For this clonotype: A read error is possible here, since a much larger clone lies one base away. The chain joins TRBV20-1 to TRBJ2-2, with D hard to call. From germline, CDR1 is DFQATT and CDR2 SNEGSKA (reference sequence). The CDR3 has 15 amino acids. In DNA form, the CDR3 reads TGCGGTGCTAGAGACGTCAGGCGATCCACCGGGGAGCTGTTTTTT. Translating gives CGARDVRRSTGELFF.

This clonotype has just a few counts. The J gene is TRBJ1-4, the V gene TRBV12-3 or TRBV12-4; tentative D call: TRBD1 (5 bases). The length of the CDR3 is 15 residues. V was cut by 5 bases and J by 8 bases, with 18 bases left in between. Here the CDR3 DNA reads TGTGCCAGCAGTCAGGATGGCCCGGGGGTGGAAAAACTGTTTTTT. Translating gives CASSQDGPGVEKLFF.

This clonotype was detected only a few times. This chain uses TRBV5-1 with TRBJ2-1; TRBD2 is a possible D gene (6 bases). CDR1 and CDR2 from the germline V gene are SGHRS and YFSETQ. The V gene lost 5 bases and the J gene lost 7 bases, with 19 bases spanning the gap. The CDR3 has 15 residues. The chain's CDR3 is CASRSGGVLLNEQFF. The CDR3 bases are TGCGCCAGCAGATCCGGGGGTGTTCTGTTAAATGAGCAGTTCTTC.

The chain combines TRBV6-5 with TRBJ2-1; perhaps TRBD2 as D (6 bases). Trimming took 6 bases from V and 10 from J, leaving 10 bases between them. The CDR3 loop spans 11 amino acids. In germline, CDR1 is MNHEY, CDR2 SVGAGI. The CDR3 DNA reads TGTGCCAGCAGCCTCGGGAGCGAGCAGTTCTTC. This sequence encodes CASSLGSEQFF.

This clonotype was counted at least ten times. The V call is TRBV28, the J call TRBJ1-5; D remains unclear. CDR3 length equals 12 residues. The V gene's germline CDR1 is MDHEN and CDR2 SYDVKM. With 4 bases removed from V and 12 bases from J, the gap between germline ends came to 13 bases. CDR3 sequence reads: CASSSSSLVQHF. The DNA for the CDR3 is TGTGCCAGCAGTTCCTCATCTCTGGTCCAGCATTTT.

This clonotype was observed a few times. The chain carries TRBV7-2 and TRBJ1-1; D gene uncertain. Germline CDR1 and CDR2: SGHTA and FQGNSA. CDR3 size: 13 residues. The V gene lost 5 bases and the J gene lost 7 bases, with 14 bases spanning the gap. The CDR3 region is CASSPLWGNEAFF. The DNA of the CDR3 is TGTGCCAGCAGCCCTCTATGGGGTAATGAAGCTTTCTTT.